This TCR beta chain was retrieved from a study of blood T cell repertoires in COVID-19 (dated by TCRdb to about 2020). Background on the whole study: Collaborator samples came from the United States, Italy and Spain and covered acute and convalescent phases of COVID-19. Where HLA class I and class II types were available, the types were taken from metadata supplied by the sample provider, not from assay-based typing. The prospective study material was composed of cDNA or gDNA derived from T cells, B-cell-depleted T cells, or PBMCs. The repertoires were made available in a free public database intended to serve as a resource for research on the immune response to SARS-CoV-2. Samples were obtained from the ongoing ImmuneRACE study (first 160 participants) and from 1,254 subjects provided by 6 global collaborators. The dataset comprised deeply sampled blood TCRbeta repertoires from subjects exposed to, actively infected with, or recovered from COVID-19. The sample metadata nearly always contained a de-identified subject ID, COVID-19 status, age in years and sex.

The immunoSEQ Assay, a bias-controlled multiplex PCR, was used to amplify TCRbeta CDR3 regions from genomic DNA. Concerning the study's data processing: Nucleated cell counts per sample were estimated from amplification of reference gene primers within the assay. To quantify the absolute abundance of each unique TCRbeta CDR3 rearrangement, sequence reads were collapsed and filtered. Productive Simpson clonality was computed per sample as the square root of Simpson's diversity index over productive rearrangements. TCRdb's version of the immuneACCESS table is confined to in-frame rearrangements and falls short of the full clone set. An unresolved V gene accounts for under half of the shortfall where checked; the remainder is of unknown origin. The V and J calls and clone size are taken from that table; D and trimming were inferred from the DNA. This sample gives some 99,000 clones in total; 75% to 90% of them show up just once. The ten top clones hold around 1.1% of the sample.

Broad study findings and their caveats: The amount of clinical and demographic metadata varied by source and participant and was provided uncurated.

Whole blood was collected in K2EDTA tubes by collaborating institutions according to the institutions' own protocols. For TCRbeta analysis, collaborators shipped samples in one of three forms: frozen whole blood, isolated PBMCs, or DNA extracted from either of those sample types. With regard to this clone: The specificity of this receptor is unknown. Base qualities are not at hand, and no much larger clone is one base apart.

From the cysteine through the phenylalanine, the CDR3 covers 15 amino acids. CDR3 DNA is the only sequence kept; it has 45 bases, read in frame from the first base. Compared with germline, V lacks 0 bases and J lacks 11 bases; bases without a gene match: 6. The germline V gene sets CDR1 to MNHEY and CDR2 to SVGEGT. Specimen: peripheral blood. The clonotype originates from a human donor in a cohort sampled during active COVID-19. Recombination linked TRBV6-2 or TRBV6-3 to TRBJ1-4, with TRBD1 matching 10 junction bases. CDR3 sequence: CASSYSTGGGWKLFF. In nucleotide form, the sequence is TGTGCCAGCAGTTACTCGACAGGGGGCGGTTGGAAACTGTTTTTT.